In its sample, the clone carrying this TCR beta chain ranks as large. Its specificity is not known. TCR libraries were prepared from about 16 ng of total RNA with the QIAseq Immune Repertoire TCR panel. MiXCR was run by TCRdb on the reads, yielding one entry per CDR3 protein. The profile shows around 1,300 distinct CDR3 sequences, about 10% of them singletons. Between the trimmed V and J ends, which lost 0 bases and 2 bases, there was a span of 12 bases. The CDR3 spans 15 residues. Germline values: CDR1 DFQATT, CDR2 SNEGSKA (reference sequence). These data originate in a study of circulating CD8 cells and anti-PD-1 response in melanoma. On the study more broadly: Responders had complete or partial responses; non-responders had stable or progressive disease.

From live CD3+CD8+TCRalphabeta+ cells, four PD-1 and/or TIGIT subsets were sorted. Overall study findings and caveats: DNEG was most diverse; TIGIT repertoires were least diverse. Generally, no replicate experiments were performed.

The chain links TRBV20-1 to TRBJ2-3; a possible D gene is TRBD2 (5 bases). The TCR sequence derives from a human donor with melanoma. The specimen was CD8+ T cells from PBMCs, collected at baseline or after one month of anti-PD-1 therapy (not recorded which). CDR3: CSARDLSAVTDTQYF. The CDR3 nucleotides are TGCAGTGCTAGAGATCTCTCAGCGGTCACAGATACGCAGTATTTT.